This TCR beta chain was captured in a study of vaccination and CD4 T cells after COVID-19. The wider study: Overlapping spike peptides of SARS-CoV-2, HCoV-NL63, HCoV-OC43 and HCoV-229E stimulated the cells.

The ends were cut back, 4 bases at V and 11 bases at J, with 11 bases in the middle. Germline loops: CDR1 KGHDR, CDR2 SFDVKD. The CDR3 loop spans 12 amino acids. With the Oncomine TCR Beta short-read assay, DNA from cultured CD4+ T cells was sequenced. It was from cultured CD4+ T cells that genomic DNA was extracted. TCRdb re-analysed the PCR reads in MiXCR, keeping a single row per CDR3 protein. The data hold about 7,000 distinct CDR3 sequences, with about 34% observed a single time. Treatment defined: approximately nine-day PBMC culture with coronavirus spike peptide pools or control peptides (ViraFEST assay). The unexposed donor's CD4+ T cells were collected before the COVID-19 pandemic (2011-2018). In the ViraFEST assay, peptide-pool expansion preceded TCR sequencing of expanded clonotypes. Of note for this clonotype: No antigen is known for it.

This rearrangement joins TRBV24-1 to TRBJ1-3; D gene uncertain. The sequenced sample consisted of CD4+ T cells from blood, cultured in vitro. The clonotype was recovered from a human donor in good health. The CDR3 sequence is CATSEPYSAIYF. The CDR3 DNA reads as TGTGCCACCAGTGAACCCTATAGCGCCATATATTTT.